This T cell receptor (beta chain) was sequenced in a study of T cell responses to AZD1222 COVID-19 vaccine. CDR1 and CDR2 from the germline V gene are MDHEN and SYDVKM. This CDR3 has 13 residues. Trimming at V came to 9 bases and at J to 2 bases, leaving 7 bases not matched to a gene. Using immunoSEQ multiplex PCR, the repertoire was profiled, and TCRdb retains in-frame clones only, with some absent. The table includes 90,000 to 120,000 clones, 70% to 90% detected once. The V call is TRBV28, the J call TRBJ2-7; 7 positions match TRBD1. The input for sequencing was peripheral blood, taken 28 days after the second AZD1222 dose. This clonotype was obtained from an adult who received the AZD1222 COVID-19 vaccine. The CDR3, as DNA: TGTGCCAGTGTCCGGGACAGAGCCTACGAGCAGTACTTC. Translating gives CASVRDRAYEQYF.